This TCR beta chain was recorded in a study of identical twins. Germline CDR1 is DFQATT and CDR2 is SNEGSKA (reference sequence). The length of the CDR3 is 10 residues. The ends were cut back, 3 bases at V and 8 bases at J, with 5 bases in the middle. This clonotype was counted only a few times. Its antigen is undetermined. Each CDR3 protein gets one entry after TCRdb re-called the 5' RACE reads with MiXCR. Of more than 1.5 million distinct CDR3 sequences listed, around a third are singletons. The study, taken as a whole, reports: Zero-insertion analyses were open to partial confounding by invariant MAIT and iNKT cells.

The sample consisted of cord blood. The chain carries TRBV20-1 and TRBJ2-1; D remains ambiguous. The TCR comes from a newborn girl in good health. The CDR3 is CSASIDEQFF. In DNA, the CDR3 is TGCAGTGCTAGTATTGATGAGCAGTTCTTC.